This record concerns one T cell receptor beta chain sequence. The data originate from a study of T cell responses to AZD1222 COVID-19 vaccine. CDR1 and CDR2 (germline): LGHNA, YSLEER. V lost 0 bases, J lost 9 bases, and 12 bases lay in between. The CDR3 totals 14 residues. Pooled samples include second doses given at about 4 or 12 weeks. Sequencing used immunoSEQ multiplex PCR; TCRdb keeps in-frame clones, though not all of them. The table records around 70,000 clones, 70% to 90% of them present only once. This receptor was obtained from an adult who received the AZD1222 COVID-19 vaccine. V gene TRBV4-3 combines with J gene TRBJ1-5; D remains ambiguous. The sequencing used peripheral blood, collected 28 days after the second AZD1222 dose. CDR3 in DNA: TGCGCCAGCAGCCAAGACGTAGGTACAAGGCCCCAGCATTTT. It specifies CASSQDVGTRPQHF.